This T cell receptor (beta chain) stems from a study of blood T cell repertoires in COVID-19. Looking at the study overall: Cohort 3 recovery required two negative PCRs, clearance, or symptom resolution.

Original analysis: Reference gene primer amplification yielded estimated nucleated cell counts. The repertoire was sequenced with immunoSEQ multiplex PCR; TCRdb's copy has only in-frame clones and lacks some. The V and J calls and the clone size are those of that table, but D and trimming were determined from the DNA. The data contain 200,000 to 250,000 clones, around 90% of them seen just once; the ten biggest clones take up around 7%. Trimming took off 6 bases at V and 2 bases at J, with 10 bases between the two ends. Germline CDR1 is WNHNN and CDR2 is SYGVQD (reference sequence). CDR3 length: 14 amino acids. Recruitment covered 20 to 25 US areas and drew participants whose ages spanned roughly 18 to 100 years.

This chain connects TRBV10-1 to TRBJ2-2, with D maybe TRBD2 (6 bases). The clonotype comes from a man aged 25 to 40 in a cohort exposed to, infected with or recovered from COVID-19 (not recorded which). Material: PBMCs or T cells enriched from blood (not recorded which). In nucleotides, the CDR3 is TGCGCCAGCAGCCGGGACTCAAACACCGGGGAGCTGTTTTTT. Translation: CASSRDSNTGELFF.